Included here is one T cell receptor (beta chain) sequence, with context. This record belongs to a study of T cell responses to AZD1222 COVID-19 vaccine. Per germline, CDR1 SGHNT and CDR2 YYREEE (reference sequence). There are 14 residues in the CDR3. Germline trimming cut 5 bases from V and 4 bases from J; bases unmatched to any gene: 6. Repertoires were generated with immunoSEQ multiplex PCR, while TCRdb's copy carries only in-frame clones and drops some. The sample gives more than 120,000 clones, roughly nine tenths of which show up once; around 1.7% is in the top ten. The chain recombines TRBV5-4 with TRBJ1-2, with TRBD1 matching 9 bases. The sample in question was peripheral blood, obtained 28 days after the second AZD1222 dose. The sequence derives from an adult who received the AZD1222 COVID-19 vaccine. CDR3 DNA sequence: TGTGCCAGCAGATCGACAGGGGGGGTCTATGGCTACACCTTC. This codes for CASRSTGGVYGYTF. The full variable domain, with the rest looked up from reference TRBV5-4 and TRBJ1-2, is ETGVTQSPTHLIKTRGQQVTLRCSSQSGHNTVSWYQQALGQGPQFIFQYYREEENGRGNFPPRFSGLQFPNYSSELNVNALELDDSALYLCASRSTGGVYGYTFGSGTRLTVV.